The source of this TCR beta chain is a study of shared clonotypes between healthy human individuals. Study-wide context: Participating donors consisted of two women and a few men aged 18 to 49.

There are 16 residues in the CDR3. V lost 5 bases and J lost 5; bases outside the gene matches: 13. The germline CDR1 and CDR2 sequences are MNHEY and SMNVEV (reference sequence). This table comes from immunoSEQ multiplex PCR, and its TCRdb copy is limited to in-frame clones, with some not included. The sample yields 2 million to 2.5 million clones, 85% to 95% seen once. This sequence joins TRBV27 and TRBJ2-3; the match to TRBD1 covers 7 bases. The source material was naive CD4+ T cells from PBMCs. The subset denotes: CD45RA+ positively selected. The origin of this receptor is a man aged 18-30 years in good health. Some clones in this sample may be carry-over from other donors' samples. The DNA for the CDR3 is TGTGCCAGCAGTCCCCGCGACAGGGTCCTTGGAGATACGCAGTATTTT. Translated, it gives CASSPRDRVLGDTQYF.